This passage covers 14 T cell receptor beta chains from one sample sequenced in a study of blood T cells in healthy people across ages. Together with a sample-barcoded 5' primer, a J-beta primer mix was included in a second PCR lasting about 7 to 11 cycles. TCRdb redid the calling of the 5' RACE reads with MiXCR, one entry per CDR3 protein. The sample includes approximately 360,000 distinct CDR3 sequences, about half of them seen just once. The material sequenced was blood. The receptor set was obtained from a man aged 55 to 70 in good health.

V and J are TRBV15 and TRBJ2-5; D might be TRBD1 (5 bases). CDR3 size: 15 residues. Looked up from germline, CDR1 is LNHNV and CDR2 is YYDKDF (reference sequence). Trimming shortened V by 5 bases and J by 2 bases, and 15 bases separated the two germline ends. The CDR3 sequence: CATSVGQGTQETQYF. The CDR3 DNA sequence: TGTGCCACCAGCGTGGGGCAGGGAACACAAGAGACCCAGTACTTC. The full variable domain, with the rest looked up from reference TRBV15 and TRBJ2-5, is DAMVIQNPRYQVTQFGKPVTLSCSQTLNHNVMYWYQQKSSQAPKLLFHYYDKDFNNEADTPDNFQSRRPNTSFCFLDIRSPGLGDTAMYLCATSVGQGTQETQYFGPGTRLLVL.

The chain joins TRBV20-1 to TRBJ2-4; D is perhaps TRBD2 (6 bases). The better agreement between TRBJ2-7 and the DNA end casts doubt on the J call. The CDR3 loop spans 12 amino acids. Germline CDR1 and CDR2: DFQATT and SNEGSKA (reference sequence). CDR3 sequence reads: CSAKGLGYEQYF. CDR3 in DNA: TGCAGTGCTAAGGGACTGGGCTACGAGCAGTACTTC.

This chain links TRBV6-5 with TRBJ2-4; possibly TRBD2 for D (6 bases). The better agreement between TRBJ2-7 and the DNA end casts doubt on the J call. Germline CDR1 MNHEY, CDR2 SVGAGI. The CDR3 spans 14 residues. CDR3 in amino acids: CASSSIGRPNEQYF. The CDR3, as DNA: TGTGCCAGCAGTTCGATAGGGAGGCCCAACGAGCAGTACTTC.

This clonotype was picked up many times. The chain uses TRBV6-6 and TRBJ2-3; 9 bases match TRBD2. The germline gives CDR1 MNHNY, CDR2 SVGAGI (reference sequence). V dropped 5 bases and J dropped 1; count of bases not matched to a gene: 7. This CDR3 spans 16 amino acids. This chain's CDR3 is CASSQTSGQGTDTQYF. Here the CDR3 DNA reads TGTGCCAGCAGTCAAACTAGCGGGCAAGGCACAGATACGCAGTATTTT.

The chain uses TRBV13 and TRBJ2-1; maybe TRBD2 (6 bases). CDR3 size: 14 residues. Germline CDR1 reads PRHDT; CDR2 reads FYEKMQ (reference sequence). V was pared by 5 bases and J by 8 bases, with 16 bases between. The CDR3 DNA is TGTGCCAGCAGCACTCAGGCTAGCGTCGATGAGCAGTTCTTC. Translation: CASSTQASVDEQFF. Full variable domain (remainder filled in from reference TRBV13 and TRBJ2-1): AAGVIQSPRHLIKEKRETATLKCYPIPRHDTVYWYQQGPGQDPQFLISFYEKMQSDKGSIPDRFSAQQFSDYHSELNMSSLELGDSALYFCASSTQASVDEQFFGPGTRLTVL.

The J gene is TRBJ2-1, the V gene TRBV7-2; D may correspond to TRBD1 or TRBD2 (5 bases each). The CDR3 is made up of 16 amino acids. Trimming shortened V by 0 bases and J by 2 bases, and 11 bases separated the two germline ends. The germline gives CDR1 SGHTA, CDR2 FQGNSA. CDR3 residues: CASSLAGGAAYNEQFF. The CDR3, as DNA: TGTGCCAGCAGCTTAGCTGGGGGAGCGGCCTACAATGAGCAGTTCTTC.

V is TRBV7-9 and J is TRBJ1-1; TRBD1 matches 8 bases. CDR3 length: 14 residues. Trimming removed 4 bases from V and 7 bases from J; junction bases left unmatched: 8. Per germline, CDR1 SEHNR and CDR2 FQNEAQ (reference sequence). This chain's CDR3 is CASSSRGQYGEAFF. CDR3 bases: TGTGCCAGCAGCTCCAGGGGGCAATACGGTGAAGCTTTCTTT. The whole variable domain, filled in from reference TRBV7-9 and TRBJ1-1, reads DTGVSQNPRHKITKRGQNVTFRCDPISEHNRLYWYRQTLGQGPEFLTYFQNEAQLEKSRLLSDRFSAERPKGSFSTLEIQRTEQGDSAMYLCASSSRGQYGEAFFGQGTRLTVV.

The chain recombines TRBV6-2 or TRBV6-3 with TRBJ2-3; no definite D call. Trimming stripped 2 bases from V and 1 base from J, with 4 bases between. There are 13 residues in the CDR3. Germline V gives CDR1 MNHEY, CDR2 SVGEGT. CDR3 amino acids: CASSYERTDTQYF. CDR3 sequence (DNA): TGTGCCAGCAGTTACGAGCGCACAGATACGCAGTATTTT.

The sample holds one count of this clonotype. V usage is TRBV3-1 and J usage is TRBJ1-1; D gene uncertain. CDR1 is LGHDT and CDR2 is YNNKEL in the germline V gene (reference sequence). The CDR3 runs 13 residues. Trimming stripped 2 bases from V and 7 bases from J, with 11 bases between. DNA of the CDR3: TGTGCCAGCAGCCAAACACAGTTGGGTGAAGCTTTCTTT. Encoded protein: CASSQTQLGEAFF. Using reference TRBV3-1 and TRBJ1-1 for the parts outside the CDR3, the full variable domain is DTAVSQTPKYLVTQMGNDKSIKCEQNLGHDTMYWYKQDSKKFLKIMFSYNNKELIINETVPNRFSPKSPDKAHLNLHINSLELGDSAVYFCASSQTQLGEAFFGQGTRLTVV.

There are many counts of this clonotype. The chain carries TRBV7-3 and TRBJ2-2, with 7 bases identical to TRBD2. The V segment lost 3 bases and the J segment 0 bases; nucleotides outside the gene matches: 4. Germline V CDR1 and CDR2: SGHTA, FQGTGA. This CDR3 region has 16 residues. CDR3 sequence: CASSFLSGTNTGELFF. For the CDR3, the DNA is TGTGCCAGCAGCTTCTTGAGCGGGACGAACACCGGGGAGCTGTTTTTT.

This clonotype was seen just once. The rearrangement uses TRBV21-1 and TRBJ1-5; the table's D call, TRBD1, has no DNA check behind it. TRBV21-1 corresponds to a pseudogene. This CDR3 region has 13 residues. The CDR3 DNA is TGTGCCAGCAGCAGAAGACAGGTTCAGCCCCAGCATTTT. Its protein is CASSRRQVQPQHF.

Note on this clonotype: A junction end diverges from the germline sequence, so it may reflect a read error. CDR3 in DNA: TGCGGTGCTAGAGATAAGCTAGCGAACTCCTACAATGAGCAGTTCTTC. Residues: CGARDKLANSYNEQFF. V and J are TRBV20-1 and TRBJ2-1, with D perhaps matching TRBD2 (6 bases). From germline, CDR1 is DFQATT and CDR2 SNEGSKA (reference sequence). The CDR3 covers 16 residues.

The sample holds a few counts of this clonotype. V is TRBV5-1 and J is TRBJ2-4; 7 bases fit TRBD2. The germline V gene encodes CDR1 SGHRS and CDR2 YFSETQ. The CDR3 extends over 13 amino acids. V was clipped by 4 bases and J by 13 bases; unmatched bases: 11. CDR3 DNA sequence: TGCGCCAGCAGCCCCGAGGCAGGGCGGGAGCAGTACTTC. This gives the protein CASSPEAGREQYF.

The V and J genes are TRBV3-1 and TRBJ2-3; tentatively, D is TRBD1 (5 bases). Deletions cut 4 bases from V and 10 bases from J, with 21 bases between. CDR3 length equals 15 residues. The germline CDR1 and CDR2 sequences are LGHDT and YNNKEL (reference sequence). The DNA of the CDR3 is TGTGCCAGCAGCCCCGGACCTATCTCGGTAGGGGCGCAGTATTTT. Translated: CASSPGPISVGAQYF.